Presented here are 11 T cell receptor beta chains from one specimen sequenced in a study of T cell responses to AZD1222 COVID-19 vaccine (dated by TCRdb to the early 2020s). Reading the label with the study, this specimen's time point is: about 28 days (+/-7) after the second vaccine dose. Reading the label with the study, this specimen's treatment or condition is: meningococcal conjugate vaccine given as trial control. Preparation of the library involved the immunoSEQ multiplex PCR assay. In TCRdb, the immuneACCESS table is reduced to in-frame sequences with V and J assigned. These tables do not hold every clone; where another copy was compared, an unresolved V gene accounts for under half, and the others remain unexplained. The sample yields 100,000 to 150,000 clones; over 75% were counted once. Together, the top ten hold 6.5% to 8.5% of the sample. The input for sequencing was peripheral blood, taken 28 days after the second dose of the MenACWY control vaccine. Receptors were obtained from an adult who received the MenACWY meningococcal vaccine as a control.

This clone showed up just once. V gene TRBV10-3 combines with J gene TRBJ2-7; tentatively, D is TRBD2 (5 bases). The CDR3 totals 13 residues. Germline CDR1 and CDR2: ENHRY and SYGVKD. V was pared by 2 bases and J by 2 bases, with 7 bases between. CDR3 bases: TGTGCCATCAGTGAGACGGAGGCCTACGAGCAGTACTTC. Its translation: CAISETEAYEQYF.

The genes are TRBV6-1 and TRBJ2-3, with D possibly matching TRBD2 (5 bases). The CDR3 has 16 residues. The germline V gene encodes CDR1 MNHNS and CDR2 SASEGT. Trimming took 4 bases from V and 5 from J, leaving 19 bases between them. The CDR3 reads CASSAPRASRGDTQYF. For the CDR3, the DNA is TGTGCCAGCAGTGCCCCGCGGGCGAGCCGGGGAGATACGCAGTATTTT.

The CDR3 loop is CASSGDWSTDTQYF. The CDR3 DNA reads as TGTGCCAGCAGTGGGGACTGGAGCACAGATACGCAGTATTTT. The chain joins TRBV11-2 to TRBJ2-3, with D possibly being TRBD2 (6 bases). CDR1 is SGHAT and CDR2 is FQNNGV in the germline V gene. The CDR3 is 14 residues long. Trimming cost V 6 bases and J 0 bases, with 10 bases left between them.

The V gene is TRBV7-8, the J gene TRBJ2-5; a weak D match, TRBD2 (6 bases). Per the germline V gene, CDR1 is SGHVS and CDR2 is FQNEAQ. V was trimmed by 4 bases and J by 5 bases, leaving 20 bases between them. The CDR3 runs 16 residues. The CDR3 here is CASSSFLGGAVETQYF. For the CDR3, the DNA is TGTGCCAGCAGCTCCTTCCTGGGCGGGGCGGTGGAGACCCAGTACTTC.

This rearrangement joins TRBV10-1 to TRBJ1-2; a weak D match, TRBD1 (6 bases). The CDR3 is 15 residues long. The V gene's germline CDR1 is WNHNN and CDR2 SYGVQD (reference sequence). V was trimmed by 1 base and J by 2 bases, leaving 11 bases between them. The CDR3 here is CASSEFARGNYGYTF. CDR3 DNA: TGCGCCAGCAGTGAGTTTGCCAGGGGAAACTATGGCTACACCTTC.

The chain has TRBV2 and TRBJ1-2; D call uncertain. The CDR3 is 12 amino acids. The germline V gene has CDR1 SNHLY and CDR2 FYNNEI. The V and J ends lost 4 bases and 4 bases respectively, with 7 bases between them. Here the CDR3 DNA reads TGTGCCAGCAGTGCACAAGTCTATGGCTACACCTTC. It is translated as CASSAQVYGYTF.

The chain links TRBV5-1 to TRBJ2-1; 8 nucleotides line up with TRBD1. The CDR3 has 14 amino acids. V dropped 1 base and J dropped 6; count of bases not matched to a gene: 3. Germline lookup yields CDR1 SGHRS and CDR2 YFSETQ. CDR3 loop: CASSLSDRANEQFF. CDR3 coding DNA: TGCGCCAGCAGCTTGTCGGACAGGGCCAATGAGCAGTTCTTC.

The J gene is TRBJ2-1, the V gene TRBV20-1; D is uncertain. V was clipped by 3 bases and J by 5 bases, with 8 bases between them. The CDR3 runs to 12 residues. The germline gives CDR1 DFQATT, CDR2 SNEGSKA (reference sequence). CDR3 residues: CSASGGNNEQFF. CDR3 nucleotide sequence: TGCAGTGCTAGTGGCGGAAACAATGAGCAGTTCTTC.

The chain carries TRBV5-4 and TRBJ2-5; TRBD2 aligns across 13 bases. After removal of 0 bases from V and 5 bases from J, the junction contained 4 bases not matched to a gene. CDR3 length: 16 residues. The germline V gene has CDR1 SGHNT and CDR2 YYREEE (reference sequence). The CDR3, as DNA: TGTGCCAGCAGCTTGGAACTAGCGGGGGGGCCGGAGACCCAGTACTTC. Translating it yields CASSLELAGGPETQYF.

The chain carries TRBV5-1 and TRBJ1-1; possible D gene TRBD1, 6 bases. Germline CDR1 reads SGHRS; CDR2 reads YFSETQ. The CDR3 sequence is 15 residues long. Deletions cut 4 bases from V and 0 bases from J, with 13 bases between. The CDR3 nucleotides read TGCGCCAGCAGCCTCCCCTCAGGGGTGAACACTGAAGCTTTCTTT. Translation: CASSLPSGVNTEAFF.

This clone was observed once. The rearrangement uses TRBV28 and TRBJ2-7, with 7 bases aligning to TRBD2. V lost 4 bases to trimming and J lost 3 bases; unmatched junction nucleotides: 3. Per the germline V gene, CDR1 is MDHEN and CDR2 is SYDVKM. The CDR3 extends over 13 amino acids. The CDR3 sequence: CASSSAGFYEQYV. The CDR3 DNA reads TGTGCCAGCAGTTCAGCGGGGTTCTACGAGCAGTACGTC.